This T cell receptor beta chain was recovered during a study of CD8 T cells in Susac syndrome. Random hexamers were used to reverse transcribe an amount of roughly 0.5 to 1 ug RNA. A single record per CDR3 protein comes from TCRdb applying MiXCR to the immunoSEQ multiplex PCR reads. The sample contains about 200,000 distinct CDR3 sequences, 80% to 95% of which appear only once. The CDR3 is 17 amino acids. Trimming removed 1 base at V and 3 bases at J, with 16 bases between. Looked up from germline, CDR1 is LGHNA and CDR2 is YSLEER. Material: CD8+ T cells from PBMCs. The genes are TRBV4-3 and TRBJ2-1; tentatively, D is TRBD2 (6 bases). The TCR comes from a human donor with multiple sclerosis. The CDR3 loop is CASSQGSVADVYNEQFF. The CDR3 region has the DNA TGCGCCAGCAGCCAAGGTTCGGTAGCGGATGTCTACAATGAGCAGTTCTTC.